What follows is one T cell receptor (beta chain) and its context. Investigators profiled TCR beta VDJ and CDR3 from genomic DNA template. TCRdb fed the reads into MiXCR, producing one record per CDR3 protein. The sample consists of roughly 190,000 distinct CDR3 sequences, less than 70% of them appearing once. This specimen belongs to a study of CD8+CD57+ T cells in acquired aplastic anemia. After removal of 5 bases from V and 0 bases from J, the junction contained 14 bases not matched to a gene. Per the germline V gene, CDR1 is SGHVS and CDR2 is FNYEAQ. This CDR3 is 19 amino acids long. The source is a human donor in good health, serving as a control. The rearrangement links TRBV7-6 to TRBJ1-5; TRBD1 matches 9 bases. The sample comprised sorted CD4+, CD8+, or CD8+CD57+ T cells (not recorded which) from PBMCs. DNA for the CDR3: TGTGCCAGCAGCCAAGTTTTGGGACAGGGACGCTTTAGCAATCAGCCCCAGCATTTT. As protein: CASSQVLGQGRFSNQPQHF.